One sample yielded the 8 T cell receptor beta chains listed below, sequenced in a study of cytomegalovirus exposure and HLA in healthy donors. Vbeta (60) and Jbeta (13) primers were used in the PCR. The method was immunoSEQ multiplex PCR; TCRdb's version includes in-frame clones alone and lacks a portion of them. The table records roughly 150,000 clones, 65% to 80% of them present only once. Sequencing was done on a sample of PBMCs. The origin of the receptors is a man in his forties or fifties in good health and CMV-seronegative.

The chain combines TRBV30 with TRBJ2-5, with TRBD1 matching over 7 bases. Germline CDR1 is GTSNPN and CDR2 is SVGIG (reference sequence). Trimming took 2 bases from V and 4 from J; bases not matched to a gene: 4. This CDR3 is built from 13 residues. CDR3 amino acids: CAWSQNRGETQYF. CDR3 DNA: TGTGCCTGGAGTCAGAACAGGGGAGAGACCCAGTACTTC.

The V and J genes are TRBV6-5 and TRBJ1-5, with a weak D call TRBD1 (5 bases). Between the trimmed V and J ends, which lost 2 bases and 2 bases, there was a span of 10 bases. CDR3 length equals 15 residues. Germline V gene sequence: CDR1 MNHEY, CDR2 SVGAGI. CDR3 sequence: CASSYEWGGNQPQHF. CDR3 nucleotide sequence: TGTGCCAGCAGTTACGAGTGGGGGGGCAATCAGCCCCAGCATTTT.

J is TRBJ1-4 and V is TRBV7-9; 8 bases match TRBD1. Germline V gives CDR1 SEHNR, CDR2 FQNEAQ (reference sequence). This CDR3 is built from 14 residues. The trim removed 1 base at V and 6 bases at J, leaving 1 base unmatched. The DNA of the CDR3 is TGTGCCAGCAGCTTAGAACAGGGGGATGAAAAACTGTTTTTT. Its translation: CASSLEQGDEKLFF.

This clone was found a few times. Its ends do not fully match the called genes, so a read error is possible. V is TRBV27 and J is TRBJ1-3; D gene ambiguous. The CDR3 consists of 16 residues. The germline V gene has CDR1 MNHEY and CDR2 SMNVEV (reference sequence). The CDR3: CASSLGGFGAGYTIYF. The CDR3 DNA follows: TGTGCCAGCAGTTTGGGAGGGTTTGGCGCTGGATACACCATATATTTT.

This clone was picked up a small number of times. V is TRBV5-1 and J is TRBJ2-3, with D maybe TRBD1 (6 bases). Per germline, CDR1 SGHRS and CDR2 YFSETQ. This CDR3 has 13 amino acids. V was shortened by 0 bases and J by 5 bases, with 7 bases between the two germline ends. CDR3 amino acids: CASSLAGEDTQYF. CDR3 sequence (DNA): TGCGCCAGCAGCTTGGCAGGGGAAGATACGCAGTATTTT.

V and J are TRBV28 and TRBJ1-1; possibly TRBD1 for D (6 bases). V lost 8 bases and J 2 bases, leaving 15 bases between the germline ends. This CDR3 has 14 amino acids. Germline CDR1 reads MDHEN; CDR2 reads SYDVKM. The CDR3 DNA reads TGTGCCAGCCTCCCCCCGGGACAAAACACTGAAGCTTTCTTT. Encoded protein: CASLPPGQNTEAFF.

The genes are TRBV10-3 and TRBJ1-5; possibly TRBD1 for D (6 bases). Trimming shortened V by 5 bases and J by 4 bases, and 12 bases separated the two germline ends. Germline V gives CDR1 ENHRY, CDR2 SYGVKD. This CDR3 spans 14 amino acids. CDR3 nucleotide sequence: TGTGCCATCAGTAAAGGGGGGGCGAATCAGCCCCAGCATTTT. Translating gives CAISKGGANQPQHF.

This chain's CDR3 is CAWSPAWGGDTGELFF. CDR3 coding DNA: TGTGCCTGGAGCCCCGCTTGGGGGGGAGACACCGGGGAGCTGTTTTTT. The chain links TRBV30 to TRBJ2-2; TRBD2 agrees at 7 bases. After removal of 3 bases from V and 3 bases from J, the junction contained 10 bases not matched to a gene. CDR1 and CDR2 from the germline V gene are GTSNPN and SVGIG (reference sequence). The CDR3 loop spans 16 amino acids.